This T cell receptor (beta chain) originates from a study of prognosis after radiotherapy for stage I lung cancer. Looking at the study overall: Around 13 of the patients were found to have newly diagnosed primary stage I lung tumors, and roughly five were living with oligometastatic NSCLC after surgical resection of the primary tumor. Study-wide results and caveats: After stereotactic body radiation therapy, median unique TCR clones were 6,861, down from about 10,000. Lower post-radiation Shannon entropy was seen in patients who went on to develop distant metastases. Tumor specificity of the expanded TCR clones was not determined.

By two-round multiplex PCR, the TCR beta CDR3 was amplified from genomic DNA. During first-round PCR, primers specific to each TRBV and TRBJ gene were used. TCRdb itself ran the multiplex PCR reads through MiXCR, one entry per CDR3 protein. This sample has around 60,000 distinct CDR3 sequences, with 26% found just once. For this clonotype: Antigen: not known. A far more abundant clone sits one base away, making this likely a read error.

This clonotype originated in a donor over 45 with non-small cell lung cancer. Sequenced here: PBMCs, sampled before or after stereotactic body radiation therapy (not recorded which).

CDR3 nucleotides: TGTGCCATCAAAGGGGAGAGAGCCCAGTACTTC. Translation gives CAIKGERAQYF. This chain connects TRBV6-2 or TRBV6-3 to TRBJ2-5; tentatively, D is TRBD1 or TRBD2 (5 bases each). From germline, CDR1 is MNHEY and CDR2 SVGEGT. There are 11 residues in the CDR3. Trimming removed 10 bases from V and 9 bases from J, with 15 bases in between.